The text below deals with one T cell receptor (beta chain). Its antigen is undetermined. This sample was taken from a study of CD8 T cells in ankylosing spondylitis. Study-level results: The disease-linked clones had a CD8+ phenotype and low blood frequencies. Among TCR beta sequences, a motif of several highly homologous variants appeared characteristic of ankylosing spondylitis blood. From matched ankylosing spondylitis synovial fluid, disease-linked clones were reportedly recovered at significantly enriched levels.

TCR beta libraries were made by quantitative 5'-RACE with molecular barcodes. TCRdb redid the calling of the 5' RACE reads with MiXCR, one entry per CDR3 protein. The data hold roughly 440,000 distinct CDR3 sequences, with roughly 18% observed a single time. Sequences were obtained from blood, either unsorted or a sorted T cell fraction (not recorded which). The sequence came from a male donor with ankylosing spondylitis.

The CDR3 DNA sequence: TGTGCCAGCAGCTTAGGACTAGCCAGCTCCTACGAGCAGTACTTC. Amino acid sequence: CASSLGLASSYEQYF. The V and J genes are TRBV11-2 and TRBJ2-7, with 7 bases lining up with TRBD2. The CDR3 has 15 residues. V shed 1 base and J 0 bases; nucleotides not matched to a gene: 3. Germline CDR1 SGHAT, CDR2 FQNNGV.